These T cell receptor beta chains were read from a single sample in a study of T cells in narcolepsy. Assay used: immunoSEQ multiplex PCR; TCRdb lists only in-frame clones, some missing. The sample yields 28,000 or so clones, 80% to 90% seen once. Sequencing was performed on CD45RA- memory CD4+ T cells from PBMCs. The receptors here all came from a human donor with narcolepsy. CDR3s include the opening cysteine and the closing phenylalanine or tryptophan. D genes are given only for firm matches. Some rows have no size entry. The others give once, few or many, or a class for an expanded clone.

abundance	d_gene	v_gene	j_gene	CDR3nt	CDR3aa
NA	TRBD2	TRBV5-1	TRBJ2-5	TGCGCCAGCAGAGATGGGACTACCTACCAAGAGACCCAGTACTTC	CASRDGTTYQETQYF
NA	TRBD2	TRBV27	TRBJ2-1	TGTGCCAGCAGTTTATATCGGCTAGCGGACTCCTACAATGAGCAGTTCTTC	CASSLYRLADSYNEQFF
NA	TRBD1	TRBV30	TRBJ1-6	TGTGCCTGGAGTCGGGACAGGGTTGGTTCACCCCTCCACTTT	CAWSRDRVGSPLHF
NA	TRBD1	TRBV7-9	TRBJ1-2	TGTGCCAGCAGCTTAGCACAGGGGAACTATGGCTACACCTTC	CASSLAQGNYGYTF
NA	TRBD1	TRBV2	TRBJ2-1	TGTGCCAGCAGGAGAGGGACAGGGGAGGGGGTGCAGTTCTTC	CASRRGTGEGVQFF
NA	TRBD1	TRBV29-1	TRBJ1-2	TGCAGCGTTGAGCAGGGGACAGCCCGGGATGGCTACACCTTC	CSVEQGTARDGYTF
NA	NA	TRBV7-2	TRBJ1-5	TGTGCCAGCAGCTTAGAGGGGGTTGGAAATCAGCCCCAGCATTTT	CASSLEGVGNQPQHF
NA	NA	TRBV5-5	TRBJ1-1	TGTGCCAGCAGCTACAGGGAGGGGACTGAAGCTTTCTTT	CASSYREGTEAFF
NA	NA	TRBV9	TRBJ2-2	TGTGCCAGCAGTGGGTCAGGAAGGAACACCGGGGAGCTGTTTTTT	CASSGSGRNTGELFF
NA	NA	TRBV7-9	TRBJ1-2	TGTGCCAGCAGCCTGGGGACTGCGGATGGCTACACCTTC	CASSLGTADGYTF
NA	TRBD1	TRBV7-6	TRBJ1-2	TGTGCCAACAGCCGAGGGACAGGACTTAACTATGGCTACACCTTC	CANSRGTGLNYGYTF
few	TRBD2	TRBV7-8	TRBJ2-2	TGTGCCAGCAGCTTAGAACTAGCGAGGACGGGGGAGCTGTTTTTT	CASSLELARTGELFF
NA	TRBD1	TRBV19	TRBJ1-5	TGTGCCAGTAGTATCTCTGGGACAGGTTTGCCCCAGCATTTT	CASSISGTGLPQHF
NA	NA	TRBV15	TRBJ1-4	TGTGCCACCAGCAGACAGGGGTCTAATGAAAAACTGTTTTTT	CATSRQGSNEKLFF
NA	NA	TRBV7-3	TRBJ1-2	TGTGCCAGCAGCTTATTAGACAGGAACTATGGCTACACCTTC	CASSLLDRNYGYTF
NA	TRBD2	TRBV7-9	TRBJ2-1	TGTGCCAGCAGCTTAGCTTCCGCGGGGGGCTCCTACAATGAGCAGTTCTTC	CASSLASAGGSYNEQFF
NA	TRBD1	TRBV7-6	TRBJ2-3	TGTGCCAGCAGCTTAGCTAGGGGGCGCACAGATACGCAGTATTTT	CASSLARGRTDTQYF
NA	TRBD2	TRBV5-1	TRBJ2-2	TGCGCCAGCAGCTCCGGGACTAGCGGGGGGAAGTACACCGGGGAGCTGTTTTTT	CASSSGTSGGKYTGELFF
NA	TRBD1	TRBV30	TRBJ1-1	TGTGTCTGGACAGGGGGTCAGAACACTGAGGCTTTCTTT	CVWTGGQNTEAFF
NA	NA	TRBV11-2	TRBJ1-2	TGTGCCAGCAGCTCGCGACAACGCTACACCTTC	CASSSRQRYTF
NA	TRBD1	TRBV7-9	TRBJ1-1	TGTGCCAGCAACTCTAGGTTGGGACAGGGAAACACTGAAGCTTTCTTT	CASNSRLGQGNTEAFF
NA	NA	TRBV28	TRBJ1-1	TGTGCCAGCCAGAAAGCGCGGACGGTGAACACTGAAGCTTTCTTT	CASQKARTVNTEAFF
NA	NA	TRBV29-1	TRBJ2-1	TGCAGCGTTGAAGTTATTTCGAAGGAGCAGTTCTTC	CSVEVISKEQFF
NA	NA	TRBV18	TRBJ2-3	TGTGCCAGCTCACCCCTACCAGATACGCAGTATTTT	CASSPLPDTQYF
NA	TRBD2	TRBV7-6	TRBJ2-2	TGTGCCAGCAGCAATGAGGGCGGGGGGGCGAGGACCGGGGAGCTGTTTTTT	CASSNEGGGARTGELFF
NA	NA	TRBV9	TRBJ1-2	TGTGCCAGCAGCGTAGATGAGAACTATGGCTACACCTTC	CASSVDENYGYTF
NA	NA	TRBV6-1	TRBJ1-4	TGTGCCAGCAGTGAAGTGTTCCTGGGTGAAAAACTGTTTTTT	CASSEVFLGEKLFF
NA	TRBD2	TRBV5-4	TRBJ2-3	TGTGCCAGCAGCTTACAGCGGGGGGCCACAGATACGCAGTATTTT	CASSLQRGATDTQYF
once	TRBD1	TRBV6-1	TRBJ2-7	TGTGCCAGCAGTTTCCGGACAGGGGGCTTATACGAGCAGTACTTC	CASSFRTGGLYEQYF
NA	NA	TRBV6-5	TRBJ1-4	TGTGCCAGCAGTTACGAGGGAAAGAGGAATGAAAAACTGTTTTTT	CASSYEGKRNEKLFF
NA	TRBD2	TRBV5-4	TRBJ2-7	TGTGCCAGCATGCCCTCGGGGGGGGATTTATCCTACGAGCAGTACTTC	CASMPSGGDLSYEQYF
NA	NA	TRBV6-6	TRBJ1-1	TGTGCCAGCAGACACCCGCTTCAGGGAAAGAACACTGAAGCTTTCTTT	CASRHPLQGKNTEAFF
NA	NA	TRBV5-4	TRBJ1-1	TGTGCCAGCAGCTTGGGTTCGGGTAGGGATGAAGCTTTCTTT	CASSLGSGRDEAFF
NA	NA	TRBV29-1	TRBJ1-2	TGCAGCGTTGAAGAGAACGGGAACTATGGCTACACCTTC	CSVEENGNYGYTF
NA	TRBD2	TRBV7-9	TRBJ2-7	TGTGCCAGCAGCCCGCGACAATTTAGCGGGCCACTACGCGAGCAGTACTTC	CASSPRQFSGPLREQYF
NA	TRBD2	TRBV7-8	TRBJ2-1	TGTGCCAGCAGCTATACGGGGGGCTCCTACAATGAGCAGTTCTTC	CASSYTGGSYNEQFF
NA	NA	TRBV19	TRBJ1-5	TGTGCCAGTAGTATCTCCAGGGCTAGCAATCAGCCCCAGCATTTT	CASSISRASNQPQHF
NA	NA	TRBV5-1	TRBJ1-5	TGCGCCAGCAGCTTGGCGGGGGTTGGCCAGCCCCAGCATTTT	CASSLAGVGQPQHF
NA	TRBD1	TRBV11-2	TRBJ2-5	TGTGCCAGCAGCGCGGTTGTCGACAGGGAAGAGACCCAGTACTTC	CASSAVVDREETQYF
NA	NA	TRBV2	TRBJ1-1	TGTGCCAGCAGTGAAGCGCTCTGGCAGGGAGGCACTGAAGCTTTCTTT	CASSEALWQGGTEAFF
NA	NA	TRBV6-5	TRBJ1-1	TGTGCCAGCAGTTACGACACGATAAACACTGAAGCTTTCTTT	CASSYDTINTEAFF
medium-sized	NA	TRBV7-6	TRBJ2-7	TGTGCCAGCAGCTTAGGCTCTACCTTCAGCTCCTACGAGCAGTACTTC	CASSLGSTFSSYEQYF
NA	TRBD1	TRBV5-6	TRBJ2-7	TGTGCCAGCAGCTTGGGAGCCGGACAGGCCTACGAGCAGTACTTC	CASSLGAGQAYEQYF
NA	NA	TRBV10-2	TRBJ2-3	TGCGCCAGCAGTAGACTGCCGGATACGCAGTATTTT	CASSRLPDTQYF
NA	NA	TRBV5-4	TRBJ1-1	TGTGCCAGCAGCCCCCTGAGGAGAGGCACTGAAGCTTTCTTT	CASSPLRRGTEAFF
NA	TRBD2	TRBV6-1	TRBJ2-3	TGTGCCAGCAGTGAAGATGGAGCGGGATGGGGGCAGTATTTT	CASSEDGAGWGQYF
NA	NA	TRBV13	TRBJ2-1	TGTGCCAGCAGATTTACTCCGAGCTCCTACAATGAGCAGTTCTTC	CASRFTPSSYNEQFF
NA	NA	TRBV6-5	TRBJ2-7	TGTGCCAGCAAGGGGGGACCCTACGAGCAGTACTTC	CASKGGPYEQYF
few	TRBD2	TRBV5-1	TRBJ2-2	TGCGCCAGCAGCTCTAGGACGATGACTAGCAGGAACGGGGAGCTGTTTTTT	CASSSRTMTSRNGELFF
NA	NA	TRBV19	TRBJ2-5	TGTGCGTGCAGCTCCGCGGAGACCCAGTACTTC	CACSSAETQYF